This T cell receptor (beta chain) is drawn from a study of blood T cell repertoires in COVID-19 (dated by TCRdb to 2018 to 2020). Background for the entire study: Samples from collaborators originated in the United States, Italy and Spain and spanned both the acute and convalescent phases of COVID-19. The prospective study material was composed of cDNA or gDNA derived from T cells, B-cell-depleted T cells, or PBMCs. Subjects who had been exposed to COVID-19, were actively infected with it, or had recovered from it provided the deeply sampled blood TCRbeta repertoires that made up the dataset. The repertoires were released in a freely available public database intended as a resource for research on the immune response to SARS-CoV-2. The samples were drawn from two sources: the first 160 participants of the ongoing ImmuneRACE study, and 1,000 to 1,500 subjects contributed by 6 global collaborators. Sample metadata almost always included a de-identified subject ID, COVID-19 status, age in years and sex. HLA class I and class II types, where available, came from metadata supplied by the sample provider rather than from assay-based typing. Beyond this particular receptor, the publication reports: The quantity of clinical and demographic metadata differed by source and by participant and was supplied without curation.

TCRbeta CDR3 regions were amplified from genomic DNA by means of the immunoSEQ Assay, a bias-controlled multiplex PCR. The published analysis was carried out like this. The number of nucleated cells in each sample was estimated by amplification of reference gene primers within the assay. To quantify the absolute abundance of each unique TCRbeta CDR3 rearrangement, sequence reads were collapsed and filtered. For each sample, productive Simpson clonality was calculated by taking the square root of Simpson's diversity index across productive rearrangements. Not all clones reach the TCRdb copy of this immuneACCESS table, which keeps in-frame sequences only. Checked studies attribute under half of the gap to unresolved V genes and leave the rest unexplained. The DNA gave D and trimming, while V, J and clone size come from that table. In all, the sample holds approximately 120,000 clones, and about 87% of those were seen once. The ten most abundant clones make up 6.6% of the sample.

With regard to this clone: No cognate antigen has been identified for it. The record has no base qualities; no much larger clone is one base away.

Trimming takes 7 bases from V and 4 bases from J, and the germline ends sit 19 bases apart. Inclusive of the bounding cysteine and phenylalanine, the CDR3 is 15 residues long. The CDR3 DNA has 45 bases and is translated from base 1. In the germline V gene, CDR1 corresponds to KGHSH and CDR2 to LQKENI. Collaborating institutions collected whole blood in K2EDTA tubes following their own protocols. Collaborator samples were shipped for TCRbeta analysis as frozen whole blood, isolated PBMCs, or DNA extracted from either sample type. The material sequenced was peripheral blood. The rearranged segments are TRBV18 and TRBJ1-1; D gene: possibly TRBD1, on 5 matching bases. The clonotype originates from a woman aged 50 to 60 with acute or convalescent COVID-19. DNA sequence: TGTGCCAGCTTCTCAAGGAGGGTTGGGACCACTGAAGCTTTCTTT. This gives the protein CASFSRRVGTTEAFF.